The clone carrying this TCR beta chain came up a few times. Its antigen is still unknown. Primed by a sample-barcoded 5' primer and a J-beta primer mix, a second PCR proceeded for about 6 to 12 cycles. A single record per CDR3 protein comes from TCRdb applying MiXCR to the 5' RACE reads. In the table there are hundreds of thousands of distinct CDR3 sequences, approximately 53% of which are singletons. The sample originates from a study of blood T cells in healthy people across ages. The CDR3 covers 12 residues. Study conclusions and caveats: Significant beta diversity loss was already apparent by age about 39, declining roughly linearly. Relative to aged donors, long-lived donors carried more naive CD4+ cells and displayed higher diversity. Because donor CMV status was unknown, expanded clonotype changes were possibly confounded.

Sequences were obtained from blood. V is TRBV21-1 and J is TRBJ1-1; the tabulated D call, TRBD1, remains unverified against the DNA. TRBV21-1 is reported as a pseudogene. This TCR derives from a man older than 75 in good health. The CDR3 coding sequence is TGTGCCAGCAGAGGGGGGAGCGGAGAGGCTTTCTTT. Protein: CASRGGSGEAFF.